This T cell receptor (beta chain) stems from a study of shared clonotypes between healthy human individuals. There are 16 residues in the CDR3. Trimming took 5 bases from V and 4 from J; bases not matched to a gene: 9. CDR1 is MNHNS, CDR2 SASEGT, per germline. Clones were read by immunoSEQ multiplex PCR, and TCRdb kept only the in-frame ones, dropping some. The sample lists over 700,000 clones, roughly 72% occurring once. The sequenced material came from memory CD4+ T cells sorted from blood. Regarding subset: CD45RA-negative fraction. This sequence originates from a woman under 40 in good health. The chain recombines TRBV6-1 with TRBJ1-5; the match to TRBD1 covers 9 bases. CDR3 amino acids: CASSKGTGSLNQPQHF. The CDR3 nucleotides are TGTGCCAGCAGTAAAGGGACAGGGAGTTTGAATCAGCCCCAGCATTTT.